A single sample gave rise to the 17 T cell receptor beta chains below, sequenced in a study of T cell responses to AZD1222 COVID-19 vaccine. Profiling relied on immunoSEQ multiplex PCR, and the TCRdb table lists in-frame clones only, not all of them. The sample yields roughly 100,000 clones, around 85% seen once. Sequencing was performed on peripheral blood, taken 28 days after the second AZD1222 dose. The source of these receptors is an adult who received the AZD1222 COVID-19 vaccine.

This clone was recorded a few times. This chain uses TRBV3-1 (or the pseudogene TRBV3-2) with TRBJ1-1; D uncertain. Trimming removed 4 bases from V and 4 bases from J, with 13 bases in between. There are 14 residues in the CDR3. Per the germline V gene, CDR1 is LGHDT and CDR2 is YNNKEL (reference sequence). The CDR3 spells CASSPSTRSTEAFF. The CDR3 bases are TGTGCCAGCAGCCCCTCTACGAGGAGCACTGAAGCTTTCTTT.

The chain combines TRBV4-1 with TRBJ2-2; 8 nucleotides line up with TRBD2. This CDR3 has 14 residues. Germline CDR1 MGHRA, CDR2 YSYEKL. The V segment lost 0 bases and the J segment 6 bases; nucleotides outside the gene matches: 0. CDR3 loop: CASSQEAGAGELFF. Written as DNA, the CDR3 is TGCGCCAGCAGCCAAGAAGCGGGGGCCGGGGAGCTGTTTTTT.

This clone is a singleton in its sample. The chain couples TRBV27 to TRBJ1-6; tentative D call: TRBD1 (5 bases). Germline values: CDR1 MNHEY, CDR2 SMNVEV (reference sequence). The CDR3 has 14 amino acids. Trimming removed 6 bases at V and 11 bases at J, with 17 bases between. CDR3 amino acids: CASRMAGLSPPLHF. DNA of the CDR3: TGTGCCAGCAGGATGGCGGGACTCAGCCCACCCCTCCACTTT.

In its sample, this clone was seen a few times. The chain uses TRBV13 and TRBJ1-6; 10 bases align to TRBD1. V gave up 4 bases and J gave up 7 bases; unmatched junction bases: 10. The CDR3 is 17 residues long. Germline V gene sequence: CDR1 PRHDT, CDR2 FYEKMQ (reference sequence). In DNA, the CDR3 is TGTGCCAGCAGCTCGTCCCCCGGGACAGGGGCAAATTCACCCCTCCACTTT. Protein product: CASSSSPGTGANSPLHF.

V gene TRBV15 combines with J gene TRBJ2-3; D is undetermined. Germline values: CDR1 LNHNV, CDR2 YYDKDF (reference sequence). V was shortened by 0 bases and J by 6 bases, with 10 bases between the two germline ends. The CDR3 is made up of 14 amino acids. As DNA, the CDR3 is TGTGCCACCAGCAGAGAACCTTTTGCGGATACGCAGTATTTT. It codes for CATSREPFADTQYF. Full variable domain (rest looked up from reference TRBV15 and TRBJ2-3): DAMVIQNPRYQVTQFGKPVTLSCSQTLNHNVMYWYQQKSSQAPKLLFHYYDKDFNNEADTPDNFQSRRPNTSFCFLDIRSPGLGDTAMYLCATSREPFADTQYFGPGTRLTVL.

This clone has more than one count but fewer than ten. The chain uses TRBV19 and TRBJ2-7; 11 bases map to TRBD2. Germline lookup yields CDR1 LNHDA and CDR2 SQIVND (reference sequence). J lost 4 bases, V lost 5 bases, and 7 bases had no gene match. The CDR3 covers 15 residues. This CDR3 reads CASSPAGLAGYEQYF. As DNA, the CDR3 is TGTGCCAGTAGTCCAGCCGGACTAGCGGGTTACGAGCAGTACTTC. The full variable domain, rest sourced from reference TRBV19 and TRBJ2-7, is DGGITQSPKYLFRKEGQNVTLSCEQNLNHDAMYWYRQDPGQGLRLIYYSQIVNDFQKGDIAEGYSVSREKKESFPLTVTSAQKNPTAFYLCASSPAGLAGYEQYFGPGTRLTVT.

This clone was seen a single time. CDR3 region: CASSLGTGQKETQYF. In DNA form, the CDR3 reads TGTGCCAGCAGCTTAGGCACGGGACAGAAAGAGACCCAGTACTTC. This sequence joins TRBV7-6 and TRBJ2-5, with 7 positions matching TRBD1. The CDR3 spans 15 residues. The V gene's germline CDR1 is SGHVS and CDR2 FNYEAQ. Germline trimming cut 1 base from V and 3 bases from J; bases unmatched to any gene: 5.

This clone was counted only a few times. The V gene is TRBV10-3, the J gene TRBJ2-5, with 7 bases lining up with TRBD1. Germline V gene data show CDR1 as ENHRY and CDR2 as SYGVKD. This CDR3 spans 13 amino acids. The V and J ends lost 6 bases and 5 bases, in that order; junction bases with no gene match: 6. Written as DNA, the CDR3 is TGTGCCATCAGGAGGGGGCGCTGGGAGACCCAGTACTTC. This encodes CAIRRGRWETQYF.

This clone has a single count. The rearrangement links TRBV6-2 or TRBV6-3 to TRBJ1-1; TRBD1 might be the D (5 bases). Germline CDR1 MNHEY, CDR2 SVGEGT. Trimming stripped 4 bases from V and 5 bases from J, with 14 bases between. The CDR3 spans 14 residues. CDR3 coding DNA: TGTGCCAGCAGTTCTGACGGGAGGGGTACTGAAGCTTTCTTT. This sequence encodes CASSSDGRGTEAFF.

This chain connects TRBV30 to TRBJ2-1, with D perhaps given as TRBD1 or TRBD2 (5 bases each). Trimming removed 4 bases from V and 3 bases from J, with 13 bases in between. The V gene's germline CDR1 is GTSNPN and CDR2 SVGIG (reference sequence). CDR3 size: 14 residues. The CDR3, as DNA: TGTGCCTGGAAACCGGGACCAAACTACAATGAGCAGTTCTTC. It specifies CAWKPGPNYNEQFF.

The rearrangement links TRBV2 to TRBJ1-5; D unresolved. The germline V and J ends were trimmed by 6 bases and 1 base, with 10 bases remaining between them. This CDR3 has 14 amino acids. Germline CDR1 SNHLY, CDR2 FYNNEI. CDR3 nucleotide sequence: TGTGCCAGCAGACCCGACATAAGCAATCAGCCCCAGCATTTT. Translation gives CASRPDISNQPQHF.

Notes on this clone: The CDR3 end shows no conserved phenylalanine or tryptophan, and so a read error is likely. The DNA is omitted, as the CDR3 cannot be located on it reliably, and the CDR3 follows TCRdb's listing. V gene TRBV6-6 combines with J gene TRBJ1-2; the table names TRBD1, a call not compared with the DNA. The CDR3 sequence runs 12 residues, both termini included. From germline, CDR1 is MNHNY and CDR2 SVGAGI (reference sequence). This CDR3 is CASSYSGTGESI.

The CDR3 region has the DNA TGTGCCAGCAGTGTTAGGGCGGGCACTAATGAAAAACTGTTTTTT. It yields the protein CASSVRAGTNEKLFF. V gene TRBV2 combines with J gene TRBJ1-4; D gene ambiguous. The CDR3 is 15 residues long. CDR1 and CDR2 (germline): SNHLY, FYNNEI. V was shortened by 4 bases and J by 2 bases, with 11 bases between the two germline ends.

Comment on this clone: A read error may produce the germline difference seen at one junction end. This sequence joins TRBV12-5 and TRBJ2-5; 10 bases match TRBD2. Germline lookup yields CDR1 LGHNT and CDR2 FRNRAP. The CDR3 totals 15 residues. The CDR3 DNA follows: TGTGCTAGTGGCTTGGGGACTAGCGTCCAAGAGACCCAGTACTTC. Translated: CASGLGTSVQETQYF.

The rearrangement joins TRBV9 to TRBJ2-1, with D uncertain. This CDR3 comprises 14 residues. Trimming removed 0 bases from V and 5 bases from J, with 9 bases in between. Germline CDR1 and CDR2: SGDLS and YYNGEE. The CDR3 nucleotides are TGTGCCAGCAGCGTAGGGCAATCTAACAATGAGCAGTTCTTC. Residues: CASSVGQSNNEQFF.

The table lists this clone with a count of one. The CDR3 sequence: CASSWMGSPDTEAFF. The CDR3 nucleotides are TGTGCCAGCAGCTGGATGGGGAGTCCCGACACTGAAGCTTTCTTT. This sequence joins TRBV7-9 and TRBJ1-1; no reliable D call. The CDR3 extends over 15 amino acids. The V end was cut by 4 bases, the J end by 3 bases, with 15 bases between. From germline, CDR1 is SEHNR and CDR2 FQNEAQ (reference sequence).

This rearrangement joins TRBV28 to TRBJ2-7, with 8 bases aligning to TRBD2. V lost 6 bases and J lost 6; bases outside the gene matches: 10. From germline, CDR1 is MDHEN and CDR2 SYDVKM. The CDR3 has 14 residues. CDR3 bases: TGTGCCAGCAGGGTCGGGGGGGAGCTAGGCGAGCAGTACTTC. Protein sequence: CASRVGGELGEQYF.